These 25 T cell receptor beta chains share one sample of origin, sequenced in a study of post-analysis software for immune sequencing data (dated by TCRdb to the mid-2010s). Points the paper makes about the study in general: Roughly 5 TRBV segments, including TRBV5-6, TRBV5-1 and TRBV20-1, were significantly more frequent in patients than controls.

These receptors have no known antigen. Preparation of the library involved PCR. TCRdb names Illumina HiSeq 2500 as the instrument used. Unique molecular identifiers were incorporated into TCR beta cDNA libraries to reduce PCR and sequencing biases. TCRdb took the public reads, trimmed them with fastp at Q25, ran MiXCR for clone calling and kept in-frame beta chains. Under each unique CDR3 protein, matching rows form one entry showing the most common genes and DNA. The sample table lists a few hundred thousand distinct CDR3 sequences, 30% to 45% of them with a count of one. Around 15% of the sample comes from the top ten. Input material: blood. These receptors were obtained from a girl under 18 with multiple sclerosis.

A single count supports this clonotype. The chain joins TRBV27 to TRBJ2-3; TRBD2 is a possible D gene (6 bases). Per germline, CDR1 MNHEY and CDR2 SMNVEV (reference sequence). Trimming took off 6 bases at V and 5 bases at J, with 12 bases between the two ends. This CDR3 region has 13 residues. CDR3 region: CASSLNGGDTQYF. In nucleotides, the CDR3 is TGTGCCAGCAGCCTTAACGGGGGAGATACGCAGTATTTT.

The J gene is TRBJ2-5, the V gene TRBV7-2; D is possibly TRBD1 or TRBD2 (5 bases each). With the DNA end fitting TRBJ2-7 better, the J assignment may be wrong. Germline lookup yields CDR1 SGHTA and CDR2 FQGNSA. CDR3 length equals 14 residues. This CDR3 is CASSLPNRGHEQYF. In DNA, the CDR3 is TGTGCCAGCAGCTTACCGAACCGGGGCCACGAGCAGTACTTC.

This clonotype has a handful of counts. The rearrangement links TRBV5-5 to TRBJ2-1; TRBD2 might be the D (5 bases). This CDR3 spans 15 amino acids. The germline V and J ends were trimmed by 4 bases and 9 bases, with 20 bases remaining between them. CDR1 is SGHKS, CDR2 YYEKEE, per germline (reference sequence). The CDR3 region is CASSQALVSPSEQFF. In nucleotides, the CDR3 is TGTGCCAGCAGCCAAGCACTAGTATCCCCCAGTGAGCAGTTCTTC.

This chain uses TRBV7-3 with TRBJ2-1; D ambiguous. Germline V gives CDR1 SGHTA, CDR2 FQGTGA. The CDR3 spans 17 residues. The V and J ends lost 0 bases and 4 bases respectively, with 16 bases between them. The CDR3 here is CASSLTGSGVGYNEQFF. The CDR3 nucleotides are TGTGCCAGCAGCTTAACGGGTTCTGGCGTCGGGTACAATGAGCAGTTCTTC.

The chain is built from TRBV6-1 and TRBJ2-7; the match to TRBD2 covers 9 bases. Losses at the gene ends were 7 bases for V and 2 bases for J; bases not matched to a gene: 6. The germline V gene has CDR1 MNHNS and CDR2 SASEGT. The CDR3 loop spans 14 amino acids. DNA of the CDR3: TGTGCCAGCAAAGCGGGGGGTCCCCCCTACGAGCAGTACTTC. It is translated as CASKAGGPPYEQYF.

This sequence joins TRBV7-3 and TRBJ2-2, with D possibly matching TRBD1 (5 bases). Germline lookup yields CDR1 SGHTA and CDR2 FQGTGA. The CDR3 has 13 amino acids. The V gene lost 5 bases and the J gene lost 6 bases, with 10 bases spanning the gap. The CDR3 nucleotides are TGTGCCAGCAGCCCACAGGCCGCCGGGGAGCTGTTTTTT. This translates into CASSPQAAGELFF.

The CDR3, as DNA: TGCAGTGCTAGGAGGGAGGAGGGAGCTGATCAGCCCCAGCATTTT. Encoded protein: CSARREEGADQPQHF. The chain joins TRBV20-1 to TRBJ1-5; D unresolved. CDR3 length: 15 residues. Trimming shortened V by 3 bases and J by 5 bases, and 17 bases separated the two germline ends. The V gene's germline CDR1 is DFQATT and CDR2 SNEGSKA (reference sequence).

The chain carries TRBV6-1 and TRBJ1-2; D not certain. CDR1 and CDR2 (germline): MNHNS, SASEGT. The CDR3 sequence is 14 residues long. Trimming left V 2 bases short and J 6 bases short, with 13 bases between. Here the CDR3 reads CASSERAARDGYTF. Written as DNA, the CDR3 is TGTGCCAGCAGTGAAAGGGCAGCTCGAGATGGCTACACCTTC.

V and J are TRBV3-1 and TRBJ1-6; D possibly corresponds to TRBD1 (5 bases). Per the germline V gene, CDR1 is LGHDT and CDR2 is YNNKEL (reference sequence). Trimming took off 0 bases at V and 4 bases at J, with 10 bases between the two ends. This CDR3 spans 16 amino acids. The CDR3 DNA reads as TGTGCCAGCAGCCAAGACCGGGACGGATATAATTCACCCCTCCACTTT. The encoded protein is CASSQDRDGYNSPLHF.

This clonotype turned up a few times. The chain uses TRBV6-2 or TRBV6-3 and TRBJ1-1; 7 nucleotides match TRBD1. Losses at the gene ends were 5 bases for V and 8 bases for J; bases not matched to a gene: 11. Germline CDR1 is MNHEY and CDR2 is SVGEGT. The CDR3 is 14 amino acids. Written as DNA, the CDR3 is TGTGCCAGCAGTACAACCCGGGACAGAATCGAAGCTTTCTTT. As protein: CASSTTRDRIEAFF.

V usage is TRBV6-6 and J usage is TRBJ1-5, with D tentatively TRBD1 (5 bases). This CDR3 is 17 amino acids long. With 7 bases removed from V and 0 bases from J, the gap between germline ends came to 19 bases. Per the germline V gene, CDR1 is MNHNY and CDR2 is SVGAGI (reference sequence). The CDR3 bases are TGTGCCAGCACCCAACTGGGGGAACTATATAGCAATCAGCCCCAGCATTTT. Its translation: CASTQLGELYSNQPQHF.

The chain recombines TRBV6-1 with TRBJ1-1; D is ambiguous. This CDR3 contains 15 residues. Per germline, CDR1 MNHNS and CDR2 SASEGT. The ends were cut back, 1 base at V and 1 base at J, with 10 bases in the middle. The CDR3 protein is CASSEVGSANTEAFF. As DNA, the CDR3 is TGTGCCAGCAGTGAAGTCGGGAGTGCGAACACTGAAGCTTTCTTT.

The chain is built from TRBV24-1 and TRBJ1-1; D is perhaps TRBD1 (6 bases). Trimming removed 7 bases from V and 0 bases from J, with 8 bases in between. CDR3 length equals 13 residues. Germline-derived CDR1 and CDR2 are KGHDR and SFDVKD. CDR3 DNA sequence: TGTGCCACCAGGGGGGCGATGAACACTGAAGCTTTCTTT. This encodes CATRGAMNTEAFF.

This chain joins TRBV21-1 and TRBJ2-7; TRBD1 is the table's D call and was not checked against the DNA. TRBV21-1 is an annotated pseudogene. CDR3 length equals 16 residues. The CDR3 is CASRKREGRSSYEQYF. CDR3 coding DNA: TGTGCCAGCAGAAAAAGGGAGGGGCGCTCATCCTACGAGCAGTACTTC.

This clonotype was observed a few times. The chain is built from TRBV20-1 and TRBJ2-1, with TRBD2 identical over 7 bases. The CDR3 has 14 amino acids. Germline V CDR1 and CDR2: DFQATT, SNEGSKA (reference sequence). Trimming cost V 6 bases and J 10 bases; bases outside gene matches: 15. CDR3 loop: CSAGHPSGLGEQFF. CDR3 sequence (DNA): TGCAGTGCAGGGCATCCTAGCGGTCTGGGGGAGCAGTTCTTC.

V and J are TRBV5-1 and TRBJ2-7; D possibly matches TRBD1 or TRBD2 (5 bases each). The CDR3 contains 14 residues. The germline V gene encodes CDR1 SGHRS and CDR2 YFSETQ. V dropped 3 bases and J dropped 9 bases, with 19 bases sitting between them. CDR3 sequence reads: CASSWDGVREGQYF. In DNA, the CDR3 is TGCGCCAGCAGCTGGGACGGGGTTCGAGAGGGGCAGTACTTC.

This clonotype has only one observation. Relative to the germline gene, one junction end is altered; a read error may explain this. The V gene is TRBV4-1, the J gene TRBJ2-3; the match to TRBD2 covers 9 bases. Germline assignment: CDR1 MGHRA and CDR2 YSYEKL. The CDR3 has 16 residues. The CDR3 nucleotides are TGCGCCAGCAGCACGACGCGGGGGGGCGGCACAGATACTCAGTATTTT. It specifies CASSTTRGGGTDTQYF.

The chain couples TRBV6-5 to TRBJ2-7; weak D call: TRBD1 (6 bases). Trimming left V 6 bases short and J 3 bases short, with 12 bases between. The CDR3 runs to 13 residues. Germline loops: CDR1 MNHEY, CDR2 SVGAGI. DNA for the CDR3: TGTGCCAGCAGACAACAGGGAAACTACGAGCAGTACTTC. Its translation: CASRQQGNYEQYF.

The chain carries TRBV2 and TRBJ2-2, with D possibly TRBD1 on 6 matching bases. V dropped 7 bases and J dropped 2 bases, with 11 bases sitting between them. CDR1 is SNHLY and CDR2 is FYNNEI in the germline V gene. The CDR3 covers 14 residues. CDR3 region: CASTQDRNTGELFF. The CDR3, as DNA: TGTGCCAGCACCCAGGACAGAAACACCGGGGAGCTGTTTTTT.

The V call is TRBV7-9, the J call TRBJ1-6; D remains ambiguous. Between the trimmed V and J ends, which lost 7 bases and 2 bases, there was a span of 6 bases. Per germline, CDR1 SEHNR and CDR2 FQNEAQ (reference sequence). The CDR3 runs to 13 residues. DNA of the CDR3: TGTGCCAGCATGGCGACCTATAATTCACCCCTCCACTTT. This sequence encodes CASMATYNSPLHF.

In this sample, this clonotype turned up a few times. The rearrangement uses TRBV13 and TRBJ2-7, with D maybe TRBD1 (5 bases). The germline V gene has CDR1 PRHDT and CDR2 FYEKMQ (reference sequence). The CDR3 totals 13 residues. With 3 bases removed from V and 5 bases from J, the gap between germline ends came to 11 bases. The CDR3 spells CASSLGRPHEQYF. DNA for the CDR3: TGTGCCAGCAGCTTGGGGCGGCCCCACGAGCAGTACTTC. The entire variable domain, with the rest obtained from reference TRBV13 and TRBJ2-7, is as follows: AAGVIQSPRHLIKEKRETATLKCYPIPRHDTVYWYQQGPGQDPQFLISFYEKMQSDKGSIPDRFSAQQFSDYHSELNMSSLELGDSALYFCASSLGRPHEQYFGPGTRLTVT.

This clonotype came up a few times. CDR3 nucleotide sequence: TGTGCCAGCAGCTTGGCAGACAGGGCTAACTATGGCTACACCTTC. This translates into CASSLADRANYGYTF. V usage is TRBV7-9 and J usage is TRBJ1-2; 7 bases fit TRBD1. Unmatched junction bases numbered 4, after V lost 3 bases and J lost 0 bases. The CDR3 has 15 residues. CDR1 is SEHNR, CDR2 FQNEAQ, per germline (reference sequence).

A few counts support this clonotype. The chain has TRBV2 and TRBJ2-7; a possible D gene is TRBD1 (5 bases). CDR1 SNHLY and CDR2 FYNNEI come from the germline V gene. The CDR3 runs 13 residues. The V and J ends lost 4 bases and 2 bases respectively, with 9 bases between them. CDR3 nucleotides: TGTGCCAGCAGTGGACAGTTTGCCTACGAGCAGTACTTC. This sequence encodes CASSGQFAYEQYF. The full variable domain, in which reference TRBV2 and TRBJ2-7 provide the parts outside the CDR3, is EPEVTQTPSHQVTQMGQEVILRCVPISNHLYFYWYRQILGQKVEFLVSFYNNEISEKSEIFDDQFSVERPDGSNFTLKIRSTKLEDSAMYFCASSGQFAYEQYFGPGTRLTVT.

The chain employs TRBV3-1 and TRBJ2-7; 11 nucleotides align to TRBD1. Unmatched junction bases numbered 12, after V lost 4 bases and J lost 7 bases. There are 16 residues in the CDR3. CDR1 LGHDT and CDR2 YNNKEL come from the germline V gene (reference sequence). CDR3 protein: CASSRSGTGGLEEQYF. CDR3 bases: TGTGCCAGCAGCCGTTCCGGGACAGGGGGTTTGGAAGAGCAGTACTTC.

The CDR3 coding sequence is TGCGCCAGCAACCATATGGGAACTGGGGCCAACGTCCTGACTTTC. As protein: CASNHMGTGANVLTF. The gene calls are TRBV4-1 and TRBJ2-6; D ambiguous. There are 15 residues in the CDR3. In germline, CDR1 is MGHRA, CDR2 YSYEKL. Trimming shortened V by 7 bases and J by 2 bases, and 12 bases separated the two germline ends.